This T cell receptor (beta chain) was recovered during a study of blood T cell repertoires in COVID-19. The sample holds one count of this clone. Germline V gene sequence: CDR1 SGHAT, CDR2 FQNNGV. This CDR3 region has 16 residues. V lost 4 bases, J lost 5 bases, and 9 bases stayed unmatched. Per the original data handling: How many nucleated cells were present was estimated from reference gene primer amplification. Assay used: immunoSEQ multiplex PCR; TCRdb lists only in-frame clones, some missing. V and J calls and clone size are copied from that table; D and trimming were computed from the DNA. The table has around 130,000 clones, around 87% seen once.

The sequenced sample consisted of peripheral blood. The origin of this receptor is a woman aged 50 to 60 who had recovered from COVID-19. V and J are TRBV11-2 and TRBJ2-2, with 8 nucleotides matching TRBD2. The CDR3 is CASSSRSGIGTGELFF. The CDR3 DNA reads TGTGCCAGCAGCTCTCGTAGCGGGATAGGGACCGGGGAGCTGTTTTTT.